These 21 T cell receptor beta chains were all obtained from the same sample, sequenced in a study of radiation and T cells in renal cell carcinoma. Method: immunoSEQ multiplex PCR; TCRdb's copy keeps in-frame clones and lacks some. This sample yields roughly 100,000 clones, of which roughly 84% are seen a single time; roughly 7.9% belongs to the top ten. Regarding time point: blood 4 weeks post-SBRT, at nephrectomy. This sample's treatment: 15 Gy SBRT to primary tumor, nephrectomy 4 weeks later. The sample was blood, taken from a patient whose treatment included radiotherapy and nephrectomy. The receptor set was obtained from a man aged 60-69 years with renal cell carcinoma.

This sequence joins TRBV7-2 and TRBJ2-7; D gene uncertain. Per germline, CDR1 SGHTA and CDR2 FQGNSA. Trimming took off 1 base at V and 2 bases at J, with 12 bases between the two ends. The CDR3 is 15 residues long. CDR3 in amino acids: CASSLEGLGAYEQYF. Written as DNA, the CDR3 is TGTGCCAGCAGCTTAGAAGGCCTTGGGGCCTACGAGCAGTACTTC.

This clone was seen a handful of times. This chain joins TRBV7-9 and TRBJ2-1; TRBD2 agrees at 7 bases. This CDR3 region has 15 residues. Germline V gene lookup returns CDR1 SEHNR and CDR2 FQNEAQ (reference sequence). Trimming removed 5 bases from V and 7 bases from J; junction bases left unmatched: 11. The chain's CDR3 is CASSPSGLPSNEQFF. CDR3 DNA: TGTGCCAGCAGCCCTTCGGGACTACCATCAAATGAGCAGTTCTTC.

The chain links TRBV10-3 to TRBJ2-7, with D unclear. The germline V and J ends were trimmed by 7 bases and 0 bases, with 10 bases remaining between them. The CDR3 spans 13 residues. Germline V lookup: CDR1 ENHRY, CDR2 SYGVKD. Written as DNA, the CDR3 is TGTGCCATCATGTCTAAGTCCTCCTACGAGCAGTACTTC. This encodes CAIMSKSSYEQYF.

The V and J genes are TRBV2 and TRBJ2-5, with 10 bases identical to TRBD2. The CDR3 covers 18 residues. The germline CDR1 and CDR2 sequences are SNHLY and FYNNEI. V shed 2 bases, J shed 2 bases, and the junction held 11 bases outside the gene matches. CDR3 loop: CASSESLGLADLQETQYF. CDR3 sequence (DNA): TGTGCCAGCAGTGAAAGCCTCGGACTAGCGGATCTTCAAGAGACCCAGTACTTC.

The genes are TRBV5-4 and TRBJ2-2; 10 bases agree with TRBD1. J lost 6 bases, V lost 4 bases, and 6 bases had no gene match. This CDR3 is 15 amino acids long. CDR1 is SGHNT, CDR2 YYREEE, per germline (reference sequence). The CDR3 reads CASSLRTGGPGELFF. The CDR3, as DNA: TGTGCCAGCAGCCTCCGGACAGGGGGACCCGGGGAGCTGTTTTTT.

The chain uses TRBV4-2 and TRBJ2-2, with 8 bases that match TRBD2. The V gene's germline CDR1 is LGHNA and CDR2 YNFKEQ. The CDR3 is 15 residues long. The J segment lost 6 bases and the V segment lost 3 bases, leaving 6 bases of the junction unmatched. This CDR3 reads CASSQGPGGAGELFF. CDR3 DNA: TGTGCCAGCAGCCAGGGGCCCGGGGGGGCCGGGGAGCTGTTTTTT.

The chain recombines TRBV28 with TRBJ1-5; 9 bases match TRBD1. The V gene's germline CDR1 is MDHEN and CDR2 SYDVKM. The CDR3 sequence is 14 residues long. The J segment lost 7 bases and the V segment lost 2 bases, leaving 3 bases of the junction unmatched. The CDR3 region is CASSLGQGNQPQHF. The CDR3, as DNA: TGTGCCAGCAGTTTAGGACAGGGGAACCAGCCCCAGCATTTT.

The chain is built from TRBV5-1 and TRBJ2-5; 9 bases fit TRBD2. CDR1 is SGHRS, CDR2 YFSETQ, per germline. The junction had 12 bases not matched to a gene; V was cut back by 4 bases and J by 5 bases. This CDR3 contains 16 residues. The CDR3 spells CASSGRLAGSGETQYF. Written as DNA, the CDR3 is TGCGCCAGCAGCGGGAGGCTAGCGGGATCGGGGGAGACCCAGTACTTC.

V is TRBV5-1 and J is TRBJ2-1; TRBD2 is a possible D gene (5 bases). V lost 0 bases and J 3 bases, leaving 13 bases between the germline ends. CDR3 length: 16 residues. Germline V CDR1 and CDR2: SGHRS, YFSETQ. For the CDR3, the DNA is TGCGCCAGCAGCTTGGGGGGTAGCGATTACTACAATGAGCAGTTCTTC. Translation gives CASSLGGSDYYNEQFF. Full variable domain (remainder filled in from reference TRBV5-1 and TRBJ2-1): KAGVTQTPRYLIKTRGQQVTLSCSPISGHRSVSWYQQTPGQGLQFLFEYFSETQRNKGNFPGRFSGRQFSNSRSEMNVSTLELGDSALYLCASSLGGSDYYNEQFFGPGTRLTVL.

The chain has TRBV4-1 and TRBJ1-1; D gene ambiguous. V shed 2 bases and J shed 0 bases, with 4 bases lying between them. The CDR3 runs to 13 residues. Germline V lookup: CDR1 MGHRA, CDR2 YSYEKL. The CDR3 region has the DNA TGCGCCAGCAGCCAAAGGGTGAACACTGAAGCTTTCTTT. Translated, it gives CASSQRVNTEAFF.

In regard to this clone: Additional DNA sequences in this sample encode the identical CDR3. V is TRBV7-6 and J is TRBJ2-1, with TRBD2 matching over 12 bases. The CDR3 contains 15 residues. V lost 4 bases, J lost 4 bases, and 2 bases stayed unmatched. Germline V gene lookup returns CDR1 SGHVS and CDR2 FNYEAQ. This chain's CDR3 is CASSSGLAGYNEQFF. The CDR3 DNA follows: TGTGCCAGCAGCTCAGGACTAGCGGGATACAATGAGCAGTTCTTC.

The chain recombines TRBV29-1 with TRBJ1-2; D gene ambiguous. Trimming cost V 3 bases and J 1 base, with 6 bases left between them. Germline V lookup: CDR1 SQVTM, CDR2 ANQGSEA. The CDR3 runs 12 residues. The CDR3 spells CSVEGSNYGYTF. CDR3 bases: TGCAGCGTTGAGGGCAGTAACTATGGCTACACCTTC.

The CDR3 DNA sequence: TGTGCCAGCTCCCTAGGGGCTGGGTATGGCTACACCTTC. This translates into CASSLGAGYGYTF. The rearrangement uses TRBV18 and TRBJ1-2; D may be TRBD1 (5 bases). The CDR3 is made up of 13 amino acids. Germline CDR1 reads KGHSH; CDR2 reads LQKENI. V gave up 6 bases and J gave up 5 bases, with 13 bases separating them.

In its sample, this clone was seen once. The chain links TRBV5-6 to TRBJ1-5, with 9 bases fitting TRBD1. CDR1 is SGHDT and CDR2 is YYEEEE in the germline V gene. The CDR3 loop spans 16 amino acids. The J segment lost 3 bases and the V segment lost 4 bases, leaving 8 bases of the junction unmatched. The CDR3 region has the DNA TGTGCCAGCAGCAGAGGGACAGGGAGGACCAATCAGCCCCAGCATTTT. Translating it yields CASSRGTGRTNQPQHF.

This clone was counted a single time. The V gene is TRBV10-2, the J gene TRBJ2-3, with D perhaps TRBD1 or TRBD2 (5 bases each). Germline values: CDR1 WSHSY, CDR2 SAAADI. This CDR3 has 15 residues. V dropped 0 bases and J dropped 3 bases, with 10 bases sitting between them. CDR3 bases: TGCGCCAGCAGTGAGTCGGGGACGGGTACAGATACGCAGTATTTT. As protein: CASSESGTGTDTQYF.

The V call is TRBV28, the J call TRBJ2-1; a weak D match, TRBD2 (6 bases). V was clipped by 5 bases and J by 4 bases, with 18 bases between them. CDR1 MDHEN and CDR2 SYDVKM come from the germline V gene. This CDR3 is 16 amino acids long. The CDR3, as DNA: TGTGCCAGCAGTCCTTATCCGGGACTCCTTTACAATGAGCAGTTCTTC. This encodes CASSPYPGLLYNEQFF.

The V and J genes are TRBV9 and TRBJ2-6; D call uncertain. Trimming left V 4 bases short and J 0 bases short, with 5 bases between. The V gene's germline CDR1 is SGDLS and CDR2 YYNGEE. This CDR3 has 14 residues. This CDR3 reads CASSRISGANVLTF. CDR3 DNA sequence: TGTGCCAGCAGCAGGATCTCTGGGGCCAACGTCCTGACTTTC.

For this clone: Other DNA sequences of this sample code for an identical CDR3. This rearrangement joins TRBV5-5 to TRBJ1-1, with D maybe TRBD1 (5 bases). The CDR3 spans 14 residues. V shed 0 bases and J shed 1 base, with 7 bases lying between them. CDR1 and CDR2 from the germline V gene are SGHKS and YYEKEE (reference sequence). The CDR3 is CASSLGQKNTEAFF. In DNA form, the CDR3 reads TGTGCCAGCAGCTTGGGACAGAAGAACACTGAAGCTTTCTTT.

This chain links TRBV7-9 with TRBJ2-7, with D perhaps TRBD2 (6 bases). The germline V gene has CDR1 SEHNR and CDR2 FQNEAQ (reference sequence). This CDR3 comprises 15 residues. V shed 5 bases and J shed 7 bases, with 21 bases lying between them. In nucleotides, the CDR3 is TGTGCCAGCAGCCCGCGGGTGGAACGGGAGAGGGAGCAGTACTTC. It encodes CASSPRVEREREQYF.

This clone was observed once. The genes are TRBV2 and TRBJ2-6, with TRBD1 matching over 9 bases. The CDR3 consists of 17 residues. Germline CDR1 and CDR2: SNHLY and FYNNEI. With 3 bases clipped from V and 1 base from J, the junction kept 4 bases outside the gene matches. Here the CDR3 reads CASSESGTGSGANVLTF. DNA for the CDR3: TGTGCCAGCAGTGAGTCCGGGACAGGGTCTGGGGCCAACGTCCTGACTTTC.

This clone was seen more than once but under ten times. This chain links TRBV19 with TRBJ1-1; D remains unclear. Germline CDR1 is LNHDA and CDR2 is SQIVND (reference sequence). Trimming pared 5 bases from V and 1 base from J, leaving 14 bases between. The CDR3 is made up of 15 amino acids. The CDR3 DNA reads TGTGCCAGTAGTTTCCTCCGGACGGGGAACACTGAAGCTTTCTTT. Translated, it gives CASSFLRTGNTEAFF.